Listed here is a single T cell receptor (beta chain). These data come from a study of blood T cell repertoires in COVID-19. Study as a whole: Acute and convalescent COVID-19 samples came from the United States, Italy and Spain. T cells, B-cell-depleted T cells, or PBMCs provided the cDNA or gDNA that served as material.

The CDR3 length is 15 residues. V was cut by 6 bases and J by 0 bases, with 15 bases left in between. Germline CDR1 is MDHEN and CDR2 is SYDVKM. In the original workflow: Reference gene primer amplification gave estimated nucleated cell counts. The assay was immunoSEQ multiplex PCR, and TCRdb's table has in-frame clones only and misses some. V and J calls and clone size are as listed in that table; D and trimming were resolved from the DNA. The sample has around 300,000 clones; 85% are singletons. Sequenced material: peripheral blood. V usage is TRBV28 and J usage is TRBJ2-7, with D perhaps TRBD1 (5 bases). This TCR was recovered from a woman between 50 and 59 years old with active or convalescent COVID-19. The DNA of the CDR3 is TGTGCCAGCAGCCCCGGTGGGGCGAGCTCCTACGAGCAGTACTTC. Amino acids: CASSPGGASSYEQYF.